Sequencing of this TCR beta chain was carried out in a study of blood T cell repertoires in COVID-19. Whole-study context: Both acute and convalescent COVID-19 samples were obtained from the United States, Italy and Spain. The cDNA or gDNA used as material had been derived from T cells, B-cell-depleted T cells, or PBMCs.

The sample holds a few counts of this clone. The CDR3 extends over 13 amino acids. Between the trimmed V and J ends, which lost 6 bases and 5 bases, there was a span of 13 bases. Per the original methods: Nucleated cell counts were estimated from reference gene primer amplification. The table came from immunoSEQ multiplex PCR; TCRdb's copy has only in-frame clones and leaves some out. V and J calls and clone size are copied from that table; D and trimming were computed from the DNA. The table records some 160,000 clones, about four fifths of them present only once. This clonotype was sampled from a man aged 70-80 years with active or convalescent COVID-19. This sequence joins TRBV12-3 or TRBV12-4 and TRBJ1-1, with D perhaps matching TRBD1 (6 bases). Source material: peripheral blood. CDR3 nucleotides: TGTGCCAGCAGAGGACAGACGAGTACTGAAGCTTTCTTT. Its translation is CASRGQTSTEAFF.